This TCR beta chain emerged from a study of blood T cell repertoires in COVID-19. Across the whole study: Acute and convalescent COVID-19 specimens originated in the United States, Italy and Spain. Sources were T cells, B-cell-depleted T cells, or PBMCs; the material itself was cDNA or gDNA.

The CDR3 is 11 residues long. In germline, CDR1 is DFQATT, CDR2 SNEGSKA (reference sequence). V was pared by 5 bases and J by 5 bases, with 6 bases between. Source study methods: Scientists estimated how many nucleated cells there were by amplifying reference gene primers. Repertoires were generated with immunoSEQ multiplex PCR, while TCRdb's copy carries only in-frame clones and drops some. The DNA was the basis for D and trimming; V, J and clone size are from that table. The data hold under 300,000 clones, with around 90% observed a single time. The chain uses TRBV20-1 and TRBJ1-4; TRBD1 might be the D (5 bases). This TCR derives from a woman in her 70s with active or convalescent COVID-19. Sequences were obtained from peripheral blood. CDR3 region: CSAQGNEKLFF. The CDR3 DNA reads TGCAGTGCTCAGGGAAATGAAAAACTGTTTTTT.